Shown below are 15 T cell receptor beta chains from a single sample sequenced in a study of cytomegalovirus exposure and HLA in healthy donors. The PCR ran on 60 Vbeta and 13 Jbeta primers. The assay was immunoSEQ multiplex PCR, and TCRdb's table has in-frame clones only and misses some. The repertoire holds about 150,000 clones, with around 75% as singletons. Sequenced: PBMCs. Receptor source: a human donor in good health.

This chain links TRBV19 with TRBJ1-1; weak D call: TRBD1 (6 bases). V was cut by 5 bases and J by 3 bases, with 13 bases left in between. The CDR3 contains 14 residues. Germline lookup yields CDR1 LNHDA and CDR2 SQIVND (reference sequence). CDR3 nucleotide sequence: TGTGCCAGTAGTCGGGTCAGGGGATACACTGAAGCTTTCTTT. This encodes CASSRVRGYTEAFF.

The chain is built from TRBV7-6 and TRBJ2-1; the D gene is possibly TRBD2 (5 bases). This CDR3 contains 14 residues. The germline gives CDR1 SGHVS, CDR2 FNYEAQ. V was pared by 8 bases and J by 0 bases, with 11 bases between. The CDR3 is CASCLGSSYNEQFF. CDR3 coding DNA: TGTGCCAGCTGCCTGGGGAGCTCCTACAATGAGCAGTTCTTC.

This chain uses TRBV5-4 with TRBJ1-1, with D hard to call. Germline V gene data show CDR1 as SGHNT and CDR2 as YYREEE (reference sequence). The CDR3 totals 13 residues. Deletions cut 1 base from V and 1 base from J, with 5 bases between. The CDR3 DNA follows: TGTGCCAGCAGCTTGAATAAGAACACTGAAGCTTTCTTT. It is translated as CASSLNKNTEAFF.

The rearrangement links TRBV30 to TRBJ1-5; D perhaps matches TRBD1 (6 bases). This CDR3 contains 12 residues. V dropped 2 bases and J dropped 7 bases, with 9 bases sitting between them. Germline CDR1 reads GTSNPN; CDR2 reads SVGIG (reference sequence). In nucleotides, the CDR3 is TGTGCCTGGAGTCCGGGACAACAGCCCCAGCATTTT. Translation gives CAWSPGQQPQHF.

This clone has only one observation. This chain links TRBV4-1 with TRBJ2-5; TRBD2 agrees at 11 bases. Germline CDR1 and CDR2: MGHRA and YSYEKL. J was trimmed by 5 bases and V by 4 bases; bases with no gene match: 18. The CDR3 totals 19 residues. The CDR3 DNA follows: TGCGCCAGCAGCCCCGGGCTAGCGGGGGGATACCCCCGAGGTGAGACCCAGTACTTC. Its protein is CASSPGLAGGYPRGETQYF.

The chain links TRBV7-3 to TRBJ2-3, with D perhaps matching TRBD2 (5 bases). Trimming left V 5 bases short and J 3 bases short, with 15 bases between. The CDR3 consists of 15 residues. CDR1 SGHTA and CDR2 FQGTGA come from the germline V gene. In nucleotides, the CDR3 is TGTGCCAGCAGCCCCCGACCTTGGGAGACAGATACGCAGTATTTT. Translated: CASSPRPWETDTQYF.

CDR3 sequence reads: CASSLELGLAAYEQYF. For the CDR3, the DNA is TGTGCCAGCAGCTTGGAATTGGGACTAGCGGCCTACGAGCAGTACTTC. The rearrangement joins TRBV5-4 to TRBJ2-7; 11 bases agree with TRBD2. J lost 2 bases, V lost 0 bases, and 4 bases had no gene match. CDR1 is SGHNT and CDR2 is YYREEE in the germline V gene (reference sequence). The CDR3 is 16 amino acids.

The V and J genes are TRBV7-9 and TRBJ2-7, with 8 positions matching TRBD1. V was clipped by 3 bases and J by 4 bases; unmatched bases: 11. CDR1 is SEHNR, CDR2 FQNEAQ, per germline (reference sequence). This CDR3 contains 16 residues. The CDR3 region has the DNA TGTGCCAGCAGCTTCCAGGGGGCCCCTCTCCCTTACGAGCAGTACTTC. Its translation: CASSFQGAPLPYEQYF. Combining the CDR3 with reference TRBV7-9 and TRBJ2-7 gives the whole variable domain DTGVSQNPRHKITKRGQNVTFRCDPISEHNRLYWYRQTLGQGPEFLTYFQNEAQLEKSRLLSDRFSAERPKGSFSTLEIQRTEQGDSAMYLCASSFQGAPLPYEQYFGPGTRLTVT.

The J gene is TRBJ1-1, the V gene TRBV20-1; D not resolved. The CDR3 is 11 residues long. Trimming removed 3 bases at V and 2 bases at J, with 4 bases between. CDR1 is DFQATT, CDR2 SNEGSKA, per germline (reference sequence). CDR3 nucleotide sequence: TGCAGTGCTAGGAGAAACACTGAAGCTTTCTTT. It codes for CSARRNTEAFF.

The chain recombines TRBV6-1 with TRBJ2-1; 7 bases line up with TRBD2. The CDR3 is 16 residues long. The trim removed 4 bases at V and 0 bases at J, leaving 6 bases unmatched. Germline CDR1 is MNHNS and CDR2 is SASEGT. CDR3 nucleotide sequence: TGTGCCAGCAGTGGCAGCGGGATGACCTCCTACAATGAGCAGTTCTTC. Translated: CASSGSGMTSYNEQFF.

The chain has TRBV5-6 and TRBJ2-4, with 8 nucleotides matching TRBD1. Germline lookup yields CDR1 SGHDT and CDR2 YYEEEE. The CDR3 has 17 residues. The V and J ends lost 0 bases and 1 base, in that order; junction bases with no gene match: 6. The CDR3, as DNA: TGTGCCAGCAGCTTGGAGACAGGGGATGGGGCCAAAAACATTCAGTACTTC. This sequence encodes CASSLETGDGAKNIQYF.

This clone occurred a few times. The rearrangement uses TRBV6-4 and TRBJ2-1, with TRBD2 matching over 11 bases. CDR1 and CDR2 (germline): MRHNA, SNTAGT. The CDR3 loop spans 15 amino acids. With V trimmed by 4 bases and J by 3 bases, 2 bases remained unmatched. For the CDR3, the DNA is TGTGCCAGCAGTGCCGGGACTAGCGGCTACAATGAGCAGTTCTTC. Translating gives CASSAGTSGYNEQFF.

V and J are TRBV7-9 and TRBJ1-4; a possible D gene is TRBD1 (5 bases). V gave up 2 bases and J gave up 8 bases, with 18 bases separating them. The CDR3 covers 16 residues. CDR1 SEHNR and CDR2 FQNEAQ come from the germline V gene (reference sequence). Written as DNA, the CDR3 is TGTGCCAGCAGCTTATATATAGGGGCGAAGGGGGAAAAACTGTTTTTT. This codes for CASSLYIGAKGEKLFF.

The chain couples TRBV25-1 to TRBJ2-3; possibly TRBD1 for D (6 bases). V was clipped by 5 bases and J by 1 base, with 10 bases between them. Per the germline V gene, CDR1 is MGHDK and CDR2 is SYGVNS. CDR3 size: 14 residues. The CDR3 spells CASSPAGGTDTQYF. The CDR3 coding sequence is TGTGCCAGCAGTCCTGCAGGGGGCACAGATACGCAGTATTTT.

The chain couples TRBV6-1 to TRBJ2-5; 10 bases fit TRBD2. This CDR3 is 15 amino acids long. The J segment lost 5 bases and the V segment lost 4 bases, leaving 7 bases of the junction unmatched. Germline CDR1 and CDR2: MNHNS and SASEGT. CDR3 sequence: CASSVSGRGRETQYF. The CDR3 region has the DNA TGTGCCAGCAGTGTCAGCGGGAGGGGCCGGGAGACCCAGTACTTC.